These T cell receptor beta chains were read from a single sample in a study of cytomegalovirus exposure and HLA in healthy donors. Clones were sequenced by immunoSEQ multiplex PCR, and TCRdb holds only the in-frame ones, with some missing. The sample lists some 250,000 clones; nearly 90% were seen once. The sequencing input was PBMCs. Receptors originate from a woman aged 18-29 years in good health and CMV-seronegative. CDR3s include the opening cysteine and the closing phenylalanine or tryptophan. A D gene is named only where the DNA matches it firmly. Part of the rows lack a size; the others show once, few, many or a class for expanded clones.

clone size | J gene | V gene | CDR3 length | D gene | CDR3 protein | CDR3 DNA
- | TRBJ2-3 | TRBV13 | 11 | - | CAVDRTDTQYF | TGTGCCGTCGACAGGACAGATACGCAGTATTTT
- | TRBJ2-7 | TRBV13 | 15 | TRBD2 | CASSFRGGGAYEQYF | TGTGCCAGCAGCTTTAGAGGCGGGGGGGCCTACGAGCAGTACTTC
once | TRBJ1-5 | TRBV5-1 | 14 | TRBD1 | CASSQGGRNQPQHF | TGCGCCAGCAGCCAAGGGGGCCGCAATCAGCCCCAGCATTTT
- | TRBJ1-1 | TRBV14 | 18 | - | CASSQDPRVGDGSTEAFF | TGTGCCAGCAGCCAAGATCCCCGGGTAGGGGATGGTAGCACTGAAGCTTTCTTT
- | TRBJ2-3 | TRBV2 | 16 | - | CASSEIGAMGTDTQYF | TGTGCCAGCAGTGAAATAGGGGCCATGGGCACAGATACGCAGTATTTT
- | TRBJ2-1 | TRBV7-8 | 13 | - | CASSSSPRDEQFF | TGTGCCAGCAGCTCGTCGCCCCGGGATGAGCAGTTCTTC
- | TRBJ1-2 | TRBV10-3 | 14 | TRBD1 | CAISELTGDYGYTF | TGTGCCATCAGTGAGCTGACAGGGGACTATGGCTACACCTTC
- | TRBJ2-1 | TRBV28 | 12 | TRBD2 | CASSGGKHEQFF | TGTGCCAGTAGCGGGGGGAAACATGAGCAGTTCTTC
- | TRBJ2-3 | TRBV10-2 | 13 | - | CASSPGSTDTQYF | TGCGCCAGCAGCCCCGGGAGCACAGATACGCAGTATTTT
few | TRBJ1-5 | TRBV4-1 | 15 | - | CASSQAENSNQPQHF | TGCGCCAGCAGCCAGGCGGAGAATAGCAATCAGCCCCAGCATTTT
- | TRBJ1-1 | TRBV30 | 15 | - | CAWVISGQVNTEAFF | TGTGCCTGGGTCATCTCTGGGCAGGTGAACACTGAAGCTTTCTTT
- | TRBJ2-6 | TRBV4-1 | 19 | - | CASSQEIGGPLSGANVLTF | TGCGCCAGCAGCCAAGAGATCGGGGGACCCCTCTCTGGGGCCAACGTCCTGACTTTC
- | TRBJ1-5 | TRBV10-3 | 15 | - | CAISEKGLSNQPQHF | TGTGCCATCAGTGAGAAGGGGCTGAGCAATCAGCCCCAGCATTTT